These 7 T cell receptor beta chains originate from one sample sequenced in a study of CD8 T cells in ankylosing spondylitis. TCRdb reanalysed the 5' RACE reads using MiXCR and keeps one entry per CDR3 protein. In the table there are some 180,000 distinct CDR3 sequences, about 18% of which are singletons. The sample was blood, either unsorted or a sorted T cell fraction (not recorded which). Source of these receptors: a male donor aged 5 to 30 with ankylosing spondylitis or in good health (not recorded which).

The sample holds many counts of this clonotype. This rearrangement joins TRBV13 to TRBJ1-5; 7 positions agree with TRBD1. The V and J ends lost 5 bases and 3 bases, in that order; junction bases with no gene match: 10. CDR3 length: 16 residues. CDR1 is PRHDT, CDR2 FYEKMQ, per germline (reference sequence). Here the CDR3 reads CASSQQTGMSNQPQHF. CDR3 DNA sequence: TGTGCCAGCAGCCAGCAGACAGGGATGTCCAATCAGCCCCAGCATTTT.

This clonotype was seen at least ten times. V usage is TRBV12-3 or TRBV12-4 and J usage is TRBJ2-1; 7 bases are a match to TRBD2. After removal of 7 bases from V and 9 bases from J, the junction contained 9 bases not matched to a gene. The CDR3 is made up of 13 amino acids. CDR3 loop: CASISGRATEQFF. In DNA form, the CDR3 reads TGTGCCAGCATTTCGGGGAGGGCCACTGAGCAGTTCTTC.

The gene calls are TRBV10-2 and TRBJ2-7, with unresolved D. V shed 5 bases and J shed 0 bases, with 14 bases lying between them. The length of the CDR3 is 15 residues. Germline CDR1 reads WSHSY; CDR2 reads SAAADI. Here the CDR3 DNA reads TGCGCCAGCAGTCGGCCGGGTCTGGTCTCCTACGAGCAGTACGTC. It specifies CASSRPGLVSYEQYV.

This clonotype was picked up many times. The CDR3 sequence is CASSLGMSGTSYEQYF. Here the CDR3 DNA reads TGTGCCAGCAGCTTAGGTATGAGCGGGACCTCCTACGAGCAGTACTTC. The J gene is TRBJ2-7, the V gene TRBV7-6; TRBD2 matches at 7 bases. With 1 base clipped from V and 0 bases from J, the junction kept 6 bases outside the gene matches. The CDR3 totals 16 residues. Germline CDR1 reads SGHVS; CDR2 reads FNYEAQ. The variable domain in full, completed from reference TRBV7-6 and TRBJ2-7, reads GAGVSQSPRYKVTKRGQDVALRCDPISGHVSLYWYRQALGQGPEFLTYFNYEAQQDKSGLPNDRFSAERPEGSISTLTIQRTEQRDSAMYRCASSLGMSGTSYEQYFGPGTRLTVT.

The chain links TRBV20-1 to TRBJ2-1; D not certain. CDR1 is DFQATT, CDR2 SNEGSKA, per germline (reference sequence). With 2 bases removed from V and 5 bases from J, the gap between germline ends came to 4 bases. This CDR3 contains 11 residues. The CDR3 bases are TGCAGTGCTAGATATGACAATGAGCAGTTCTTC. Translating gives CSARYDNEQFF.

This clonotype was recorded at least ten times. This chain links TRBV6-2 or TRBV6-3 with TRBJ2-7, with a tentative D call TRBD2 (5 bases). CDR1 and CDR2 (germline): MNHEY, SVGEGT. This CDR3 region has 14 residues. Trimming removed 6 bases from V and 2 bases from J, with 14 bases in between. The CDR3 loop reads CASRAPPGAYEQYF. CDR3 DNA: TGTGCCAGCAGAGCCCCTCCCGGGGCCTACGAGCAGTACTTC.

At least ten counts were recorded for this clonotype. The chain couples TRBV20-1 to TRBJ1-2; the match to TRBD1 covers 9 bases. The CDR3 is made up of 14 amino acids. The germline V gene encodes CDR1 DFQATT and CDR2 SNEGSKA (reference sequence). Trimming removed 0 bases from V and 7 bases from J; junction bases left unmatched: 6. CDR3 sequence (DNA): TGCAGTGCTAGAGATTGGACAGGGGAATCTGGCTACACCTTC. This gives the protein CSARDWTGESGYTF.